These 5 T cell receptor beta chains came from one sample sequenced in a study of T-cell reconstitution after alpha-beta-depleted transplantation in children. The TCRbeta library incorporated unique molecular identifiers. TCRdb analysed the PCR reads with MiXCR anew, one entry per CDR3 protein. The table has around 600,000 distinct CDR3 sequences, 10% to 13% seen once. This sample comprised PBMCs from the stem cell graft donor, obtained from the stem cell graft. Receptors originate from a human donor who donated a stem cell graft to a child with acute myeloid leukemia.

This clonotype was picked up many times. This sequence joins TRBV6-5 and TRBJ2-7; a possible D gene is TRBD2 (7 bases). Germline values: CDR1 MNHEY, CDR2 SVGAGI. The CDR3 has 16 residues. The V gene lost 2 bases and the J gene lost 0 bases, with 14 bases spanning the gap. The CDR3 protein is CASSYPRGGSSYEQYF. The CDR3 nucleotides read TGTGCCAGCAGTTACCCCAGGGGAGGGTCCTCCTACGAGCAGTACTTC.

In this sample, this clonotype turned up many times. V and J are TRBV28 and TRBJ1-1; D may be TRBD1 (6 bases). The V end was cut by 3 bases, the J end by 4 bases, with 12 bases between. CDR3 length: 14 residues. Germline V gene data show CDR1 as MDHEN and CDR2 as SYDVKM. In nucleotides, the CDR3 is TGTGCCAGCAGTTTCGGGGGGCGGGGCACTGAAGCTTTCTTT. As protein: CASSFGGRGTEAFF.

The rearrangement links TRBV5-1 to TRBJ2-2, with 7 bases that match TRBD1. CDR1 SGHRS and CDR2 YFSETQ come from the germline V gene. V lost 2 bases, J lost 6 bases, and 10 bases stayed unmatched. The CDR3 is made up of 16 amino acids. CDR3 protein: CASSFLTGTMAGELFF. DNA for the CDR3: TGCGCCAGCAGCTTTTTGACAGGGACGATGGCCGGGGAGCTGTTTTTT.

There are a few counts of this clonotype. The V and J genes are TRBV6-2 or TRBV6-3 and TRBJ2-7, with 7 bases aligning to TRBD1. Germline assignment: CDR1 MNHEY and CDR2 SVGEGT. The V and J ends lost 5 bases and 7 bases, in that order; junction bases with no gene match: 8. The CDR3 runs 13 residues. In DNA, the CDR3 is TGTGCCAGCAGTCCCGACAGGGCCGAGGAGCAGTACTTC. As protein: CASSPDRAEEQYF.

This chain uses TRBV6-2 or TRBV6-3 with TRBJ2-5; 8 bases are shared with TRBD2. Germline V gene sequence: CDR1 MNHEY, CDR2 SVGEGT. After removal of 2 bases from V and 3 bases from J, the junction contained 11 bases not matched to a gene. The CDR3 extends over 17 amino acids. This CDR3 is CASSYQYLAGREETQYF. In nucleotides, the CDR3 is TGTGCCAGCAGTTACCAATATTTAGCGGGGAGAGAAGAGACCCAGTACTTC.